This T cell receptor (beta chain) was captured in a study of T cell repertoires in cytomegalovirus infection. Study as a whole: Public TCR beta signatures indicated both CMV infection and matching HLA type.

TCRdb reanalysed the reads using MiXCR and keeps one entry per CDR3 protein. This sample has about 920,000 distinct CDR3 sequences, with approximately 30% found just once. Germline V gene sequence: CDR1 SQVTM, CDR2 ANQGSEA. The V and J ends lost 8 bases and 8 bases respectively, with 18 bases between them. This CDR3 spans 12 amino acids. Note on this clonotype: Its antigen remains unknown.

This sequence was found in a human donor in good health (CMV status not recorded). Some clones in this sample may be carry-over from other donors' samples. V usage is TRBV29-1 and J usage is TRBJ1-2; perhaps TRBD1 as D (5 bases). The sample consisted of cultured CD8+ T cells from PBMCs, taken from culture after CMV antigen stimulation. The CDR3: CSINRDGGGYTF. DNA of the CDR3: TGCAGCATCAACCGGGACGGTGGAGGCTACACCTTC.